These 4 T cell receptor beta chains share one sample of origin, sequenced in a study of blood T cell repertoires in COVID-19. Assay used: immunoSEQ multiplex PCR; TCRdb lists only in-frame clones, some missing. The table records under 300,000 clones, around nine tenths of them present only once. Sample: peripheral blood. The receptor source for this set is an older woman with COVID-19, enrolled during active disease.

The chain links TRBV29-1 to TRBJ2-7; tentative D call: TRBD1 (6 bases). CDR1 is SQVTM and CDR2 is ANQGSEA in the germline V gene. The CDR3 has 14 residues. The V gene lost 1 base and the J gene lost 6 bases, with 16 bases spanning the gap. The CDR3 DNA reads TGCAGCGTTGAAGGTGCAGGGGAGTCGGGCGAGCAGTACTTC. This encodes CSVEGAGESGEQYF.

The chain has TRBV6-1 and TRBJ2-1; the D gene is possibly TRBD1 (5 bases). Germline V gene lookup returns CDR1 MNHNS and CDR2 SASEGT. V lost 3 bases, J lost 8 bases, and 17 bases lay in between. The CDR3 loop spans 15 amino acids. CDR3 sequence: CASSDSRTRTDEQFF. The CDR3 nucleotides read TGTGCCAGCAGTGATTCGAGGACAAGGACGGATGAGCAGTTCTTC.

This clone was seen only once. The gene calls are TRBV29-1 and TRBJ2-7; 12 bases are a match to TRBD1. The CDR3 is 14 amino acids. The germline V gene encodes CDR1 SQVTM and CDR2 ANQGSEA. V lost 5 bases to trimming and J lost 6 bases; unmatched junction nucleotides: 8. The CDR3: CSVTRDRGPVEQYF. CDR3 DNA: TGCAGCGTTACCCGGGACAGGGGGCCCGTCGAGCAGTACTTC.

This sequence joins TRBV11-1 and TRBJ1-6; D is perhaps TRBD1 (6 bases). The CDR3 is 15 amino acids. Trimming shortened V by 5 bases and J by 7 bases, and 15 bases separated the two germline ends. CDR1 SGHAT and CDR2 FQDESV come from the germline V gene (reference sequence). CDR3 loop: CASSEKRQGNSPLHF. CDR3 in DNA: TGTGCCAGCAGCGAGAAGAGGCAGGGGAATTCACCCCTCCACTTT.